This T cell receptor (beta chain) was captured by sequencing in a study of shared clonotypes between healthy human individuals. Study conclusions and caveats: Limitation of the genetic and exposure-history diversity represented came from the few donors.

Regarding this clone: Its antigen is as yet unknown.

After removal of 5 bases from V and 4 bases from J, the junction contained 10 bases not matched to a gene. Germline CDR1 reads LGHNA; CDR2 reads YNFKEQ. The CDR3 has 16 residues. Here immunoSEQ multiplex PCR was the method, and the copy in TCRdb shows in-frame clones only, minus some. The sample consists of a few million clones, about nine tenths of them appearing once. The receptor comes from a man younger than 35 in good health. Some clones in this sample may be carry-over from other donors' samples. V usage is TRBV4-2 and J usage is TRBJ1-4, with 7 bases aligning to TRBD1. Sequencing was carried out using naive CD4+ T cells from PBMCs. Sample subset: CD45RA+ positively selected. The CDR3 nucleotides are TGTGCCAGCAGCGACGGAGGGGGCGCGGGTAATGAAAAACTGTTTTTT. Translated, it gives CASSDGGGAGNEKLFF.